Listed here are 28 T cell receptor beta chains from one sample, sequenced in a study of control samples from healthy donors and cancer patients. Method: immunoSEQ multiplex PCR; TCRdb's copy keeps in-frame clones and lacks some. This sample has around 110,000 clones; 88% occur once, and the top ten carry 2.3%. The sequenced sample consisted of blood. These receptors were obtained from a woman in her 70s in good health.

This chain joins TRBV5-1 and TRBJ2-1; 10 bases match TRBD1. The trim removed 3 bases at V and 4 bases at J, leaving 4 bases unmatched. CDR1 is SGHRS and CDR2 is YFSETQ in the germline V gene. This CDR3 is built from 15 residues. CDR3: CASSSGTGAYNEQFF. Written as DNA, the CDR3 is TGCGCCAGCAGCTCCGGGACAGGGGCTTACAATGAGCAGTTCTTC.

The chain carries TRBV2 and TRBJ2-7; no firm D call. The CDR3 length is 11 residues. Trimming pared 2 bases from V and 6 bases from J, leaving 5 bases between. CDR1 is SNHLY, CDR2 FYNNEI, per germline. The CDR3 spells CASSEWREQYF. The CDR3 DNA sequence: TGTGCCAGCAGTGAATGGCGCGAGCAGTACTTC.

The chain links TRBV5-1 to TRBJ2-2; D uncertain. CDR3 length: 15 residues. Trimming left V 4 bases short and J 5 bases short, with 15 bases between. The germline gives CDR1 SGHRS, CDR2 YFSETQ. CDR3 region: CASSLLEPWTGELFF. The CDR3 DNA follows: TGCGCCAGCAGCCTGCTGGAACCGTGGACCGGGGAGCTGTTTTTT.

The chain carries TRBV6-5 and TRBJ1-1; 7 bases fit TRBD1. Trimming removed 0 bases from V and 8 bases from J; junction bases left unmatched: 6. The CDR3 sequence is 14 residues long. Germline CDR1 reads MNHEY; CDR2 reads SVGAGI. As DNA, the CDR3 is TGTGCCAGCAGTTACTCCGGAAGACAGGGCGAAGCTTTCTTT. Protein product: CASSYSGRQGEAFF.

This clone was seen a handful of times. The rearrangement uses TRBV5-4 and TRBJ2-2, with D possibly TRBD1 on 5 matching bases. From germline, CDR1 is SGHNT and CDR2 YYREEE (reference sequence). Trimming shortened V by 4 bases and J by 0 bases, and 10 bases separated the two germline ends. The CDR3 has 15 amino acids. The CDR3 reads CASSPDTANTGELFF. CDR3 DNA: TGTGCCAGCAGCCCGGACACCGCGAACACCGGGGAGCTGTTTTTT.

The chain is built from TRBV19 and TRBJ2-3; D is unresolved. CDR3 length equals 13 residues. CDR1 and CDR2 from the germline V gene are LNHDA and SQIVND (reference sequence). Deletions cut 6 bases from V and 4 bases from J, with 11 bases between. The CDR3 nucleotides read TGTGCCAGTAGCCCCCCCCATGCAGATACGCAGTATTTT. This sequence encodes CASSPPHADTQYF.

This rearrangement joins TRBV5-6 to TRBJ1-1; possible D gene TRBD1, 5 bases. Trimming removed 2 bases from V and 10 bases from J, with 21 bases in between. CDR3 length: 15 amino acids. Germline V gene lookup returns CDR1 SGHDT and CDR2 YYEEEE. CDR3 sequence (DNA): TGTGCCAGCAGCTTAGGACCGGGAAGGGGAAAAGGAGCTTTCTTT. Protein: CASSLGPGRGKGAFF.

The chain links TRBV7-3 to TRBJ2-2; D gene uncertain. V lost 5 bases and J 5 bases, leaving 12 bases between the germline ends. The CDR3 consists of 14 residues. Looked up from germline, CDR1 is SGHTA and CDR2 is FQGTGA. The CDR3, as DNA: TGTGCCAGCAGCCCGGTACTCGGGACCGGGGAGCTGTTTTTT. The encoded protein is CASSPVLGTGELFF.

This chain connects TRBV24-1 to TRBJ2-7; 9 nucleotides match TRBD1. The ends lost 3 bases at V and 5 bases at J; junction bases unmatched: 7. CDR3 size: 15 residues. Germline-derived CDR1 and CDR2 are KGHDR and SFDVKD. For the CDR3, the DNA is TGTGCCACCAGTGATGGGGGACAGGGTTACCACGAGCAGTACTTC. The encoded protein is CATSDGGQGYHEQYF.

This clone was detected only once. This chain joins TRBV14 and TRBJ2-6, with a weak D call TRBD1 (5 bases). The length of the CDR3 is 17 residues. Germline CDR1 SGHDN, CDR2 FVKESK. Trimming took off 1 base at V and 0 bases at J, with 10 bases between the two ends. CDR3 region: CASSQGGRISGANVLTF. The CDR3 region has the DNA TGTGCCAGCAGCCAAGGGGGCAGGATCTCTGGGGCCAACGTCCTGACTTTC.

This rearrangement joins TRBV7-2 to TRBJ2-3; D tentatively reads TRBD1 or TRBD2 (5 bases each). The V end lost 3 bases, the J end lost 0 bases, and 10 bases lay between the germline ends. The CDR3 sequence is 15 residues long. Germline-derived CDR1 and CDR2 are SGHTA and FQGNSA. CDR3 DNA sequence: TGTGCCAGCAGCTTTGGGGGACGGAGCACAGATACGCAGTATTTT. This codes for CASSFGGRSTDTQYF.

The chain combines TRBV9 with TRBJ1-2; D call uncertain. V was clipped by 0 bases and J by 3 bases, with 6 bases between them. From germline, CDR1 is SGDLS and CDR2 YYNGEE. CDR3 length equals 13 residues. The CDR3 sequence: CASSVAPDYGYTF. CDR3 DNA sequence: TGTGCCAGCAGCGTAGCTCCCGACTATGGCTACACCTTC. The whole variable domain, filled in from reference TRBV9 and TRBJ1-2, reads DSGVTQTPKHLITATGQRVTLRCSPRSGDLSVYWYQQSLDQGLQFLIQYYNGEERAKGNILERFSAQQFPDLHSELNLSSLELGDSALYFCASSVAPDYGYTFGSGTRLTVV.

This chain links TRBV4-2 with TRBJ1-1; D is possibly TRBD1 (5 bases). Germline lookup yields CDR1 LGHNA and CDR2 YNFKEQ. This CDR3 is 14 amino acids long. Trimming stripped 4 bases from V and 0 bases from J, with 9 bases between. CDR3 residues: CASSPMGVNTEAFF. The CDR3 region has the DNA TGTGCCAGCAGCCCCATGGGGGTGAACACTGAAGCTTTCTTT.

The chain links TRBV4-3 to TRBJ1-6; maybe TRBD1 (5 bases). Between the trimmed V and J ends, which lost 6 bases and 9 bases, there was a span of 15 bases. CDR1 and CDR2 (germline): LGHNA, YSLEER. CDR3 length: 14 amino acids. CDR3 region: CASRRETESSPLHF. Written as DNA, the CDR3 is TGCGCCAGCAGAAGGGAGACAGAGAGTTCACCCCTCCACTTT.

The chain couples TRBV9 to TRBJ2-5, with D tentatively TRBD1 (6 bases). Trimming took 4 bases from V and 3 from J, leaving 13 bases between them. Per the germline V gene, CDR1 is SGDLS and CDR2 is YYNGEE. CDR3 length: 14 amino acids. CDR3 protein: CASSPTTGEETQYF. As DNA, the CDR3 is TGTGCCAGCAGCCCAACGACAGGCGAAGAGACCCAGTACTTC.

Remarks on this clone: Germline is not matched at one junction end, which may reflect a read error. Other DNA sequences of this sample code for an identical CDR3. The chain combines TRBV7-9 with TRBJ2-1; D perhaps matches TRBD2 (5 bases). CDR3 size: 16 residues. Germline V gene data show CDR1 as SEHNR and CDR2 as FQNEAQ (reference sequence). The chain's CDR3 is CASSLVPERTYNEQFF. CDR3 coding DNA: TGTGCCAGTAGCTTAGTCCCCGAAAGGACTTACAATGAGCAGTTCTTC.

The rearrangement joins TRBV6-2 or TRBV6-3 to TRBJ1-5; 7 bases are a match to TRBD1. Looked up from germline, CDR1 is MNHEY and CDR2 is SVGEGT. The CDR3 length is 14 residues. V lost 2 bases to trimming and J lost 6 bases; unmatched junction nucleotides: 4. The CDR3, as DNA: TGTGCCAGCAGTTACACAGGGGTTATTCAGCCCCAGCATTTT. Amino acid sequence: CASSYTGVIQPQHF.

The chain joins TRBV6-2 or TRBV6-3 to TRBJ2-2; D may correspond to TRBD1 or TRBD2 (5 bases each). The germline V gene encodes CDR1 MNHEY and CDR2 SVGEGT. V dropped 2 bases and J dropped 0 bases, with 19 bases sitting between them. The CDR3 runs 19 residues. This chain's CDR3 is CASSYPTFGQGANTGELFF. The CDR3 nucleotides read TGTGCCAGCAGTTACCCCACCTTTGGGCAGGGAGCGAACACCGGGGAGCTGTTTTTT.

This chain joins TRBV6-4 and TRBJ2-3; 7 nucleotides line up with TRBD1. The CDR3 length is 13 residues. Germline V gives CDR1 MRHNA, CDR2 SNTAGT. J lost 10 bases, V lost 6 bases, and 10 bases had no gene match. CDR3 amino acids: CASSLVTGDAQYF. In nucleotides, the CDR3 is TGTGCCAGCAGCCTAGTCACAGGGGATGCGCAGTATTTT.

CDR3 coding DNA: TGTGCCAGCAGCCAAGAGACAGGGGGCATCATTCAGTACTTC. It codes for CASSQETGGIIQYF. The chain recombines TRBV4-2 with TRBJ2-4, with TRBD1 matching over 10 bases. V shed 0 bases and J 9 bases; nucleotides not matched to a gene: 2. The CDR3 is 14 residues long. Germline CDR1 reads LGHNA; CDR2 reads YNFKEQ.

V and J are TRBV10-3 and TRBJ2-7; D gene unclear. V lost 2 bases, J lost 2 bases, and 7 bases lay in between. This CDR3 is built from 13 residues. In germline, CDR1 is ENHRY, CDR2 SYGVKD. The CDR3 spells CAISEPDTYEQYF. The CDR3 DNA is TGTGCCATCAGTGAGCCCGACACCTACGAGCAGTACTTC.

The J gene is TRBJ1-4, the V gene TRBV5-1; D is ambiguous. Germline values: CDR1 SGHRS, CDR2 YFSETQ. Trimming took 4 bases from V and 3 from J, leaving 10 bases between them. This CDR3 region has 14 residues. The CDR3 DNA reads as TGCGCCAGCAGCCCACAGAGGCCTAATGAAAAACTGTTTTTT. The encoded protein is CASSPQRPNEKLFF.

The V gene is TRBV14, the J gene TRBJ2-3; a weak D match, TRBD2 (6 bases). This CDR3 is built from 19 residues. V lost 0 bases to trimming and J lost 2 bases, with 21 bases between them. CDR1 is SGHDN, CDR2 FVKESK, per germline. The CDR3: CASSQELERDSNPTDTQYF. CDR3 sequence (DNA): TGTGCCAGCAGCCAAGAACTCGAACGGGACTCCAACCCCACAGATACGCAGTATTTT. Filled out from reference TRBV14 and TRBJ2-3, the complete variable domain reads EAGVTQFPSHSVIEKGQTVTLRCDPISGHDNLYWYRRVMGKEIKFLLHFVKESKQDESGMPNNRFLAERTGGTYSTLKVQPAELEDSGVYFCASSQELERDSNPTDTQYFGPGTRLTVL.

CDR3 residues: CASSSPLAGGPYEQFF. The CDR3 coding sequence is TGTGCCAGCAGCTCACCCTTAGCGGGGGGGCCGTATGAGCAGTTCTTC. This chain links TRBV5-4 with TRBJ2-1, with 11 bases that match TRBD2. The CDR3 is made up of 16 amino acids. V trimming: 3 bases; J trimming: 8 bases; junction bases outside the gene matches: 10. Germline CDR1 and CDR2: SGHNT and YYREEE (reference sequence).

This chain joins TRBV12-3 or TRBV12-4 and TRBJ1-4; TRBD1 might be the D (5 bases). With 10 bases removed from V and 7 bases from J, the gap between germline ends came to 16 bases. The CDR3 totals 13 residues. The CDR3 bases are TGTGCCACCCAGGGCGGGTTCGGTGAAAAACTGTTTTTT. This gives the protein CATQGGFGEKLFF.

V usage is TRBV18 and J usage is TRBJ1-1; 8 nucleotides align to TRBD1. Germline CDR1 and CDR2: KGHSH and LQKENI. The CDR3 is 13 residues long. V shed 3 bases and J 8 bases; nucleotides not matched to a gene: 5. CDR3: CASSPDRAVEAFF. For the CDR3, the DNA is TGTGCCAGCTCACCGGACAGGGCAGTGGAAGCTTTCTTT.

The rearrangement uses TRBV7-9 and TRBJ1-1, with 9 bases that match TRBD1. CDR1 SEHNR and CDR2 FQNEAQ come from the germline V gene (reference sequence). The length of the CDR3 is 14 residues. With 5 bases clipped from V and 5 bases from J, the junction kept 6 bases outside the gene matches. For the CDR3, the DNA is TGTGCCAGCAGCCCACCCGGGACAGGGACTGAAGCTTTCTTT. Translation: CASSPPGTGTEAFF. Combining the CDR3 with reference TRBV7-9 and TRBJ1-1 gives the whole variable domain DTGVSQNPRHKITKRGQNVTFRCDPISEHNRLYWYRQTLGQGPEFLTYFQNEAQLEKSRLLSDRFSAERPKGSFSTLEIQRTEQGDSAMYLCASSPPGTGTEAFFGQGTRLTVV.

This clone was recorded a few times. CDR3 region: CASSPFGGHTEAFF. The CDR3 DNA reads as TGTGCCAGCAGCCCCTTCGGGGGACACACTGAAGCTTTCTTT. The chain couples TRBV5-4 to TRBJ1-1, with D perhaps TRBD1 (5 bases). Germline values: CDR1 SGHNT, CDR2 YYREEE (reference sequence). The V gene lost 4 bases and the J gene lost 3 bases, with 13 bases spanning the gap. The CDR3 length is 14 residues.